This record looks at one T cell receptor beta chain sequence and its context. The data are from a study of OX40 agonist ivuxolimab in advanced cancers. Data came from immunoSEQ multiplex PCR; TCRdb stores just in-frame clones and leaves some out. There are about 79,000 clones in the sample; 92% occur only once, and 0.5% to 0.65% lies in the top ten. CDR3 length: 14 amino acids. CDR1 is MNHNS, CDR2 SASEGT, per germline. V shed 7 bases and J shed 1 base, with 14 bases lying between them. The material sequenced was CD4+ or CD8+ T cells sorted from blood, taken in a trial of the OX40 agonist ivuxolimab. The chain carries TRBV6-1 and TRBJ2-7; unclear D gene. The sequence derives from an adult with an advanced solid tumor such as melanoma, head and neck, liver or kidney cancer. The DNA for the CDR3 is TGTGCCAGCACCGAAACGGGTAGGTCCTACGAGCAGTACTTC. Residues: CASTETGRSYEQYF.